Reported below is one T cell receptor beta chain. The data are from a study of blood T cell repertoires in COVID-19. Across the whole study: Specimens from acute and convalescent COVID-19 originated in the United States, Italy and Spain. Sample material is recorded as cDNA or gDNA derived from T cells, B-cell-depleted T cells, or PBMCs.

The CDR3 consists of 15 residues. After removal of 4 bases from V and 6 bases from J, the junction contained 7 bases not matched to a gene. From germline, CDR1 is MGHDK and CDR2 SYGVNS. As processed by the authors: Cell counts per sample came from amplifying reference gene primers. Produced via immunoSEQ multiplex PCR; TCRdb's table is partial and in-frame only. The V and J calls and clone size are taken from that table; D and trimming were inferred from the DNA. The table has approximately 200,000 clones, approximately 80% seen once. The chain joins TRBV25-1 to TRBJ2-2; 8 bases align to TRBD1. Sequences were obtained from peripheral blood. This TCR was sampled from a woman between 45 and 65 years old with acute or convalescent COVID-19. The CDR3 nucleotides read TGTGCCAGCAGTGCCCGGACAGGGTGGGCCGGGGAGCTGTTTTTT. Its translation is CASSARTGWAGELFF.